This T cell receptor (beta chain) was found in a study of long-term antiretroviral therapy in people with HIV. At the level of the study: Samples from the earliest time points predate the 2015 immediate-ART recommendation by about a decade. Regarding the study as a whole: HIV repertoires spanned tighter CDR3 length ranges than controls did. Repertoire composition at all time points was dominated by clones that had expanded before ART.

About this clone: What it recognizes is unknown.

V dropped 4 bases and J dropped 6 bases, with 15 bases sitting between them. The CDR3 is made up of 14 amino acids. CDR1 is MNHEY, CDR2 SMNVEV, per germline (reference sequence). Ahead of DNA extraction, samples held roughly 1-11 million cryopreserved PBMC each. An immunoSEQ assay, version v3.0, was performed at survey level. The data were produced by immunoSEQ multiplex PCR, yet TCRdb's version contains in-frame clones alone and is incomplete. The sample lists about 14,000 clones; over 70% were seen once. The sample was unsorted PBMCs, taken 1.3 years before starting antiretroviral therapy. The sequence came from a man aged 40-49 years with HIV. V gene TRBV27 combines with J gene TRBJ1-1, with no clear D. The CDR3 sequence is CASSSSWGVSEAFF. The CDR3 DNA reads as TGTGCCAGCAGTTCCTCATGGGGTGTCTCTGAAGCTTTCTTT.